These 21 T cell receptor beta chains were all obtained from the same sample, sequenced in a study of cytomegalovirus exposure and HLA in healthy donors. The protocol was immunoSEQ multiplex PCR, while the TCRdb copy is restricted to in-frame clones and leaves out a portion. The sample carries 50,000 to 80,000 clones, 85% to 95% recorded once. Sequences were obtained from PBMCs. The source of these receptors is a woman between 18 and 30 years old in good health and CMV-seropositive.

The table lists this clone with a few counts. The rearrangement links TRBV5-1 to TRBJ1-5; tentative D call: TRBD1 (6 bases). Trimming removed 2 bases from V and 0 bases from J, with 9 bases in between. The CDR3 is 15 amino acids. CDR1 is SGHRS, CDR2 YFSETQ, per germline. CDR3 DNA: TGCGCCAGCAGCTTACAGGGCGATAGCAATCAGCCCCAGCATTTT. This codes for CASSLQGDSNQPQHF.

This chain joins TRBV27 and TRBJ2-5; D is unresolved. V lost 1 base and J 2 bases, leaving 11 bases between the germline ends. CDR3 size: 15 residues. Germline V gene data show CDR1 as MNHEY and CDR2 as SMNVEV (reference sequence). CDR3 sequence (DNA): TGTGCCAGCAGTTTATGGTCTGAGAAACAAGAGACCCAGTACTTC. Translating it yields CASSLWSEKQETQYF.

This chain connects TRBV2 to TRBJ1-3; maybe TRBD1 (5 bases). The CDR3 totals 14 residues. Germline V lookup: CDR1 SNHLY, CDR2 FYNNEI. The V gene lost 7 bases and the J gene lost 6 bases, with 16 bases spanning the gap. The CDR3 DNA is TGTGCCAGCAACCCAGGGTATTTGGAAAACACCATATATTTT. Amino acids: CASNPGYLENTIYF.

V and J are TRBV28 and TRBJ1-3; no clear D gene. V was shortened by 6 bases and J by 4 bases, with 22 bases between the two germline ends. Germline V gives CDR1 MDHEN, CDR2 SYDVKM. The CDR3 is 17 amino acids. The CDR3 sequence is CASSVKELPLFGNTIYF. The CDR3 DNA reads TGTGCCAGCAGCGTTAAGGAGCTACCTCTGTTCGGAAACACCATATATTTT.

This chain connects TRBV9 to TRBJ2-2; D might be TRBD1 (5 bases). The CDR3 loop spans 16 amino acids. V lost 5 bases, J lost 3 bases, and 17 bases lay in between. The germline gives CDR1 SGDLS, CDR2 YYNGEE. DNA of the CDR3: TGTGCCAGCAGTGACGACAGTGCATGGGACACCGGGGAGCTGTTTTTT. Protein product: CASSDDSAWDTGELFF.

The chain couples TRBV7-9 to TRBJ2-1; 7 nucleotides line up with TRBD2. The CDR3 has 14 amino acids. Trimming cost V 5 bases and J 1 base; bases outside gene matches: 2. Germline values: CDR1 SEHNR, CDR2 FQNEAQ (reference sequence). The CDR3 bases are TGTGCCAGCAGCCCCGGGGGGTCCTACAATGAGCAGTTCTTC. Protein: CASSPGGSYNEQFF.

V usage is TRBV28 and J usage is TRBJ1-5; the D gene is possibly TRBD1 (6 bases). Germline lookup yields CDR1 MDHEN and CDR2 SYDVKM. The CDR3 has 15 amino acids. V lost 6 bases and J 0 bases, leaving 12 bases between the germline ends. CDR3 amino acids: CASRGTKNSNQPQHF. Written as DNA, the CDR3 is TGTGCCAGCAGAGGGACAAAGAATAGCAATCAGCCCCAGCATTTT.

V is TRBV7-3 and J is TRBJ1-1; D is uncertain. The CDR3 totals 14 residues. Germline-derived CDR1 and CDR2 are SGHTA and FQGTGA. V lost 2 bases and J 8 bases, leaving 15 bases between the germline ends. CDR3 in amino acids: CASSLSPGMWEAFF. The CDR3 region has the DNA TGTGCCAGCAGCTTATCCCCCGGGATGTGGGAAGCTTTCTTT.

V usage is TRBV4-1 and J usage is TRBJ2-7; 9 bases fit TRBD2. The CDR3 totals 17 residues. V lost 1 base, J lost 5 bases, and 12 bases stayed unmatched. CDR1 MGHRA and CDR2 YSYEKL come from the germline V gene. CDR3: CASSQGGGRGGLDEQYF. The CDR3 bases are TGCGCCAGCAGCCAAGGAGGAGGGCGGGGGGGCCTCGACGAGCAGTACTTC.

The V call is TRBV7-9, the J call TRBJ1-3, with TRBD1 matching 7 bases. CDR1 is SEHNR, CDR2 FQNEAQ, per germline (reference sequence). V dropped 5 bases and J dropped 1; count of bases not matched to a gene: 5. The CDR3 is 15 residues long. The DNA for the CDR3 is TGTGCCAGCAGCCCAGGGGGTTGGTCTGGAAACACCATATATTTT. This encodes CASSPGGWSGNTIYF.

V usage is TRBV11-2 and J usage is TRBJ1-6, with D possibly being TRBD1 (5 bases). The germline V and J ends were trimmed by 3 bases and 7 bases, with 7 bases remaining between them. The CDR3 loop spans 13 amino acids. The germline V gene has CDR1 SGHAT and CDR2 FQNNGV. The CDR3 here is CASSLTENSPLHF. The CDR3 DNA reads as TGTGCCAGCAGCTTGACAGAAAATTCACCCCTCCACTTT.

The gene calls are TRBV6-1 and TRBJ1-2, with TRBD1 as a possible D gene (5 bases). The CDR3 sequence is 13 residues long. Germline loops: CDR1 MNHNS, CDR2 SASEGT. With 6 bases removed from V and 0 bases from J, the gap between germline ends came to 8 bases. The CDR3 DNA reads TGTGCCAGCAGGGCGGGGGCTAACTATGGCTACACCTTC. Translation gives CASRAGANYGYTF.

The chain couples TRBV7-2 to TRBJ1-2; 9 bases match TRBD1. The CDR3 consists of 15 residues. CDR1 and CDR2 from the germline V gene are SGHTA and FQGNSA. The V and J ends lost 5 bases and 3 bases, in that order; junction bases with no gene match: 7. The CDR3 DNA sequence: TGTGCCAGCAGCCTCCTGACAGGGGGAGACTATGGCTACACCTTC. Translation: CASSLLTGGDYGYTF.

This clone occurred once. The J gene is TRBJ2-5, the V gene TRBV6-5; a weak D match, TRBD1 (6 bases). Deletions cut 4 bases from V and 1 base from J, with 10 bases between. The germline gives CDR1 MNHEY, CDR2 SVGAGI. The CDR3 runs to 14 residues. DNA for the CDR3: TGTGCCAGCAGTTTTGGACAGACCCAAGAGACCCAGTACTTC. The encoded protein is CASSFGQTQETQYF.

CDR3 bases: TGCGCCAGCAGCCAGCAAATGACAGGAAACTACGAGCAGTACTTC. It specifies CASSQQMTGNYEQYF. The rearrangement uses TRBV4-1 and TRBJ2-7, with a tentative D call TRBD1 (6 bases). The V gene lost 3 bases and the J gene lost 3 bases, with 15 bases spanning the gap. Germline CDR1 and CDR2: MGHRA and YSYEKL. This CDR3 region has 15 residues.

The rearrangement uses TRBV10-3 and TRBJ2-3; 7 nucleotides agree with TRBD2. This CDR3 is 17 amino acids long. V gave up 0 bases and J gave up 5 bases; unmatched junction bases: 11. Germline assignment: CDR1 ENHRY and CDR2 SYGVKD. The CDR3 DNA is TGTGCCATCAGTGAGTCGTATTGGGGGGGACCACAAGATACGCAGTATTTT. Amino acid sequence: CAISESYWGGPQDTQYF.

This rearrangement joins TRBV4-1 to TRBJ2-1; 10 bases agree with TRBD2. CDR1 is MGHRA and CDR2 is YSYEKL in the germline V gene. The CDR3 totals 16 residues. V was clipped by 0 bases and J by 4 bases; unmatched bases: 3. The CDR3 is CASSQEASGGYNEQFF. Here the CDR3 DNA reads TGCGCCAGCAGCCAAGAGGCTAGCGGGGGTTACAATGAGCAGTTCTTC.

The chain carries TRBV7-9 and TRBJ2-1; 7 bases map to TRBD2. The CDR3 sequence is 16 residues long. Looked up from germline, CDR1 is SEHNR and CDR2 is FQNEAQ (reference sequence). J lost 7 bases, V lost 1 base, and 10 bases had no gene match. Here the CDR3 reads CASSLVSGRGWNEQFF. CDR3 DNA sequence: TGTGCCAGCAGCTTAGTGAGTGGGAGGGGCTGGAATGAGCAGTTCTTC.

The CDR3 nucleotides read TGCGCCAGCAGCCAAGGCAGGGCCGAAGCTTTCTTT. It encodes CASSQGRAEAFF. V gene TRBV4-3 combines with J gene TRBJ1-1; perhaps TRBD1 as D (5 bases). V was cut by 1 base and J by 8 bases, with 8 bases left in between. CDR3 size: 12 residues. Germline CDR1 and CDR2: LGHNA and YSLEER.

The CDR3 spells CASRGGQLVDTEAFF. The DNA of the CDR3 is TGCGCCAGCAGGGGGGGACAGCTCGTGGACACTGAAGCTTTCTTT. The V call is TRBV5-1, the J call TRBJ1-1, with TRBD1 matching over 7 bases. The V gene end was trimmed by 5 bases and the J gene end by 3 bases; junction bases not matched to a gene: 10. CDR3 size: 15 residues. Germline CDR1 SGHRS, CDR2 YFSETQ.

The chain recombines TRBV11-2 with TRBJ2-1; 11 bases are a match to TRBD2. The CDR3 covers 16 residues. Trimming cost V 2 bases and J 4 bases; bases outside gene matches: 4. From germline, CDR1 is SGHAT and CDR2 FQNNGV. The CDR3: CASSLWGLAEYNEQFF. CDR3 sequence (DNA): TGTGCCAGCAGCTTATGGGGACTAGCGGAATACAATGAGCAGTTCTTC.